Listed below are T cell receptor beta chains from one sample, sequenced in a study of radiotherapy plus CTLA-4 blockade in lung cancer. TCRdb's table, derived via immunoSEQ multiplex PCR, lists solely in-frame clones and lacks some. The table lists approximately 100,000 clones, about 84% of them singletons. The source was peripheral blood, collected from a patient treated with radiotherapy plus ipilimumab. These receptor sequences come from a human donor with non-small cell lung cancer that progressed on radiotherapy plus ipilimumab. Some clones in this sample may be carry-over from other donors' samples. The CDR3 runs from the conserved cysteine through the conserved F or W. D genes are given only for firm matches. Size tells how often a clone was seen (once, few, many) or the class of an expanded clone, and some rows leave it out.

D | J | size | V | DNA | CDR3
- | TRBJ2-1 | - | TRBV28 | TGTGCCAGCAGTTTTGGGGATCCCCTCTACAATGAGCAGTTCTTC | CASSFGDPLYNEQFF
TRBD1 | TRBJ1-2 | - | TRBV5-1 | TGCGCCAGCAGCAAATTACAGGGGAACTATGGCTACACCTTC | CASSKLQGNYGYTF
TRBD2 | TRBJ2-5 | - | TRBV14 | TGTGCCAGCAGCCAAATGGGGGGGGCCCAGTACTTC | CASSQMGGAQYF
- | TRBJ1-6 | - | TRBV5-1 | TGCGCCAGCAGCTTGGATTCGGGTCACGATTCACCCCTCCACTTT | CASSLDSGHDSPLHF
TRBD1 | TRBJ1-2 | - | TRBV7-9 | TGTGCCAGCAGCTTAGTTGGGCCAGGGGGCGGAGGCTACACCTTC | CASSLVGPGGGGYTF
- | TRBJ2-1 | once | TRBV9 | TGTGCCAGCAGCCCGCGACAGGCAGGTGAGCAGTTCTTC | CASSPRQAGEQFF
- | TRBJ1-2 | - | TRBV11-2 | TGTGCCAGCAGCAGGGGGACACGGAGCTATGGCTACACCTTC | CASSRGTRSYGYTF
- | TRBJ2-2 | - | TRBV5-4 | TGTGCCAGCAGCTTGACGGTTCACACCGGGGAGCTGTTTTTT | CASSLTVHTGELFF
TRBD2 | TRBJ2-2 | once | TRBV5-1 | TGCGCCAGCAGCTCGACTAGCGGGGTTGCCGGGGAGCTGTTTTTT | CASSSTSGVAGELFF
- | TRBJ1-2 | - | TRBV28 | TGTGCCAGCAGTCCACCGAGCCGGGGGGCACATGGCTACACCTTC | CASSPPSRGAHGYTF
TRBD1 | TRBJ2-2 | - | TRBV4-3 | TGCGCCAGCAGCCTACGGACAGGGATTCACGGGGAGCTGTTTTTT | CASSLRTGIHGELFF
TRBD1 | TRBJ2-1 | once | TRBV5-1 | TGCGCCAGCAGCTTAGGGGACAGGGCCTACAATGAGCAGTTCTTC | CASSLGDRAYNEQFF
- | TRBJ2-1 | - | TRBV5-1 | TGCGCCAGGATCCAACGAGAAGGACGTCCCAATGAGCAGTTCTTC | CARIQREGRPNEQFF
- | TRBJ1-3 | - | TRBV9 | TGTGCCAGCAGCGTAGCCATAGGGGCCACTGGAAACACCATATATTTT | CASSVAIGATGNTIYF
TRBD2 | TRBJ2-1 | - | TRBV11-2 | TGTGCCAGCAGCTTAACTAGCGGGGTGGACAATGAGCAGTTCTTC | CASSLTSGVDNEQFF
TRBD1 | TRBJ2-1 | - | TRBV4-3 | TGCGCCAGCAGCCCTTCGTCCGGGACAGGGAGCGGTGAGCAGTTCTTC | CASSPSSGTGSGEQFF
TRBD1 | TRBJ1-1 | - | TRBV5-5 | TGTGCCAGCAGTTACCGGGACAGGGCCTTGGGCACTGAAGCTTTCTTT | CASSYRDRALGTEAFF
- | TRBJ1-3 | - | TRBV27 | TGTGCCAGCAGTTTATCGGCGGGGGAAGCTGGAAACACCATATATTTT | CASSLSAGEAGNTIYF
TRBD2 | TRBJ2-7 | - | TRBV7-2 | TGTGCCAGCAGCTCACAGCGGGGGGGCTACGAGCAGTACTTC | CASSSQRGGYEQYF
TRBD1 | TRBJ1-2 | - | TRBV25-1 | TGTGCCAGCAGCTCTCAGGGGGCGGACTATGGCTACACCTTC | CASSSQGADYGYTF
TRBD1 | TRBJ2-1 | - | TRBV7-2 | TGTGCCAGCAGCTTCAGGGGGCTAACCTACAATGAGCAGTTCTTC | CASSFRGLTYNEQFF
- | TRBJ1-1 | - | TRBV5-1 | TGCGCCAGCAGCTTGGGGGTGAAGGGGTCGTTCGCTTTCTTT | CASSLGVKGSFAFF
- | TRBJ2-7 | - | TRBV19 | TGTGCCAGTAAGACAACAGATTTCTCCTACGAGCAGTACTTC | CASKTTDFSYEQYF
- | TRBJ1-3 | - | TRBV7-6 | TGTGCCAGCAGCTATAACTCTGGAAACACCATATATTTT | CASSYNSGNTIYF
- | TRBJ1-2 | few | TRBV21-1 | TGTGCCAGCAGCAAAGCTCGGCTACATCCCCCGGGGACCCCTTCCGATGGCTACACCTTC | CASSKARLHPPGTPSDGYTF
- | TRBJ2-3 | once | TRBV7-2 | TGTGCCAGCAGCACCACAGATACGCAGTATTTT | CASSTTDTQYF
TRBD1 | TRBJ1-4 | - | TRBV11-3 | TGTGCCAGCAGCTGCAGGGGGGAAATATTTACTAATGAAAAACTGTTTTTT | CASSCRGEIFTNEKLFF
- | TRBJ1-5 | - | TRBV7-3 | TGTGCCAGCAGCTTATATTCCCCCGGACACACCAATCAGCCCCAGCATTTT | CASSLYSPGHTNQPQHF
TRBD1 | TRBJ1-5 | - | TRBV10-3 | TGTGCCATCAGTGAGTTCACAGGGGAAAATCAGCCCCAGCATTTT | CAISEFTGENQPQHF
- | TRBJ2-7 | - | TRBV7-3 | TGTGCCAGCAGCTTATATCACGGAGGACAGCTTAGCTCCTACGAGCAGTACTTC | CASSLYHGGQLSSYEQYF
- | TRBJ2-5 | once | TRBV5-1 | TGCGCCAGCAGCTTGGACCCGCAAGAGACCCAGTACTTC | CASSLDPQETQYF
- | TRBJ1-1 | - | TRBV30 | TGTGCCTGGTTCCGATACGGGCGCGGTGAAGCTTTCTTT | CAWFRYGRGEAFF
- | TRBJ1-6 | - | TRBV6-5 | TGTGCCAGCAGTTACATGGACAGAAATAATTCACCCCTCCACTTT | CASSYMDRNNSPLHF
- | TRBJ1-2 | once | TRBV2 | TGTGCCAGCAGTGAAGACTATGGCTACACCTTC | CASSEDYGYTF
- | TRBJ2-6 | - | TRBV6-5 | TGTGCCAGCAGTCTAGGACCTCCTGGGGCCAACGTCCTGACTTTC | CASSLGPPGANVLTF
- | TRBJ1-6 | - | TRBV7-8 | TGTGCCAGCAGCACTAATGCACGGGTATATAATTCACCCCTCCACTTT | CASSTNARVYNSPLHF
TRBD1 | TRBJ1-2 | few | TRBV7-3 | TGTGCCAGCAGCCTAGGACAGGGGTATGGCTACACCTTC | CASSLGQGYGYTF
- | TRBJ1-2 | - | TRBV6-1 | TGTGCCAGCAGTGAAAGGGCGAACTATGGCTACACCTTC | CASSERANYGYTF